These 18 T cell receptor beta chains share one sample of origin, sequenced in a study of blood T cell repertoires in COVID-19. TCRdb's table, derived via immunoSEQ multiplex PCR, lists solely in-frame clones and lacks some. The sample contains 250,000 or so clones, about 80% of which appear only once. The sample was peripheral blood. The receptors were gathered from a man of 80 years or more with acute or convalescent COVID-19.

The V and J genes are TRBV19 and TRBJ1-2, with 8 bases identical to TRBD1. The CDR3 has 14 amino acids. V trimming: 6 bases; J trimming: 5 bases; junction bases outside the gene matches: 8. Germline V gene sequence: CDR1 LNHDA, CDR2 SQIVND (reference sequence). CDR3 sequence reads: CASRSGTGGYGYTF. The CDR3 DNA reads TGTGCCAGTAGGAGCGGGACAGGAGGATATGGCTACACCTTC.

This rearrangement joins TRBV20-1 to TRBJ2-7; D gene unclear. CDR1 DFQATT and CDR2 SNEGSKA come from the germline V gene (reference sequence). The ends were cut back, 7 bases at V and 1 base at J, with 8 bases in the middle. The CDR3 has 11 amino acids. CDR3 in DNA: TGCAGTGGCGGCCAATCCTACGAGCAGTACTTC. Translating gives CSGGQSYEQYF.

The chain combines TRBV5-1 with TRBJ1-5; D may be TRBD1 (6 bases). Germline CDR1 SGHRS, CDR2 YFSETQ. This CDR3 spans 15 amino acids. V was trimmed by 1 base and J by 3 bases, leaving 11 bases between them. DNA for the CDR3: TGCGCCAGCAGCTTGCAGGGGATCCCCAATCAGCCCCAGCATTTT. Its translation is CASSLQGIPNQPQHF. Full variable domain (remainder filled in from reference TRBV5-1 and TRBJ1-5): KAGVTQTPRYLIKTRGQQVTLSCSPISGHRSVSWYQQTPGQGLQFLFEYFSETQRNKGNFPGRFSGRQFSNSRSEMNVSTLELGDSALYLCASSLQGIPNQPQHFGDGTRLSIL.

The chain combines TRBV29-1 with TRBJ2-5; 7 bases align to TRBD1. Germline loops: CDR1 SQVTM, CDR2 ANQGSEA. This CDR3 region has 13 residues. The J segment lost 0 bases and the V segment lost 7 bases, leaving 5 bases of the junction unmatched. CDR3 loop: CSARTGDQETQYF. The CDR3 DNA reads as TGCAGCGCCCGGACAGGCGACCAAGAGACCCAGTACTTC.

This clone was counted between two and nine times. The chain has TRBV19 and TRBJ1-1, with D perhaps TRBD1 (5 bases). The CDR3 totals 15 residues. Trimming took 2 bases from V and 6 from J, leaving 16 bases between them. Germline V gene lookup returns CDR1 LNHDA and CDR2 SQIVND (reference sequence). The CDR3 DNA reads TGTGCCAGTAGTATAAGGGGCCCGCGAATCCCTGAAGCTTTCTTT. Amino acid sequence: CASSIRGPRIPEAFF.

J is TRBJ2-7 and V is TRBV29-1; possible D gene TRBD1, 7 bases. Germline assignment: CDR1 SQVTM and CDR2 ANQGSEA. The V and J ends lost 4 bases and 1 base respectively, with 14 bases between them. The CDR3 is 14 residues long. The CDR3 spells CSVAIQGRSYEQYF. CDR3 in DNA: TGCAGCGTTGCAATACAGGGGAGGTCCTACGAGCAGTACTTC.

This clone has only a few counts. The chain joins TRBV7-9 to TRBJ2-2, with D unresolved. The CDR3 spans 14 residues. The germline V gene encodes CDR1 SEHNR and CDR2 FQNEAQ (reference sequence). Trimming pared 3 bases from V and 2 bases from J, leaving 7 bases between. The CDR3 nucleotides are TGTGCCAGCAGCTTTATTACAAACACCGGGGAGCTGTTTTTT. It specifies CASSFITNTGELFF.

This sequence joins TRBV19 and TRBJ1-1; the D gene is possibly TRBD1 (6 bases). Trimming shortened V by 4 bases and J by 3 bases, and 12 bases separated the two germline ends. CDR1 is LNHDA, CDR2 SQIVND, per germline (reference sequence). CDR3 length: 14 amino acids. The CDR3 is CASSTRAGDTEAFF. The CDR3 nucleotides read TGTGCCAGTAGTACCAGGGCAGGGGACACTGAAGCTTTCTTT.

The V gene is TRBV5-1, the J gene TRBJ2-7; tentative D call: TRBD2 (6 bases). CDR3 length: 15 residues. Germline CDR1 and CDR2: SGHRS and YFSETQ. V shed 4 bases and J shed 2 bases, with 16 bases lying between them. As DNA, the CDR3 is TGCGCCAGCAGCCCCGGGCCGGGGGATACCTACGAGCAGTACTTC. It is translated as CASSPGPGDTYEQYF.

This clone appeared a single time. The chain links TRBV19 to TRBJ1-5; TRBD1 agrees at 10 bases. CDR3 length: 16 residues. Germline CDR1 and CDR2: LNHDA and SQIVND (reference sequence). Germline trimming cut 6 bases from V and 6 bases from J; bases unmatched to any gene: 11. The CDR3 here is CASSNLWTGGGQPQHF. In DNA form, the CDR3 reads TGTGCCAGTAGCAACCTTTGGACAGGGGGAGGTCAGCCCCAGCATTTT. The full variable domain, with the rest looked up from reference TRBV19 and TRBJ1-5, is DGGITQSPKYLFRKEGQNVTLSCEQNLNHDAMYWYRQDPGQGLRLIYYSQIVNDFQKGDIAEGYSVSREKKESFPLTVTSAQKNPTAFYLCASSNLWTGGGQPQHFGDGTRLSIL.

V is TRBV15 and J is TRBJ2-5; 7 bases match TRBD2. Germline V gene lookup returns CDR1 LNHNV and CDR2 YYDKDF (reference sequence). V shed 5 bases, J shed 1 base, and the junction held 10 bases outside the gene matches. The CDR3 is made up of 16 amino acids. The CDR3 protein is CATSSNRGLSQETQYF. The CDR3 DNA reads as TGTGCCACCAGCTCAAACCGGGGACTATCCCAAGAGACCCAGTACTTC. Full variable domain (remainder filled in from reference TRBV15 and TRBJ2-5): DAMVIQNPRYQVTQFGKPVTLSCSQTLNHNVMYWYQQKSSQAPKLLFHYYDKDFNNEADTPDNFQSRRPNTSFCFLDIRSPGLGDTAMYLCATSSNRGLSQETQYFGPGTRLLVL.

V usage is TRBV4-1 and J usage is TRBJ1-6, with 7 bases fitting TRBD1. Germline CDR1 MGHRA, CDR2 YSYEKL. The CDR3 is made up of 15 amino acids. V shed 0 bases and J 7 bases; nucleotides not matched to a gene: 3. The CDR3 nucleotides read TGCGCCAGCAGCCAAGAGACGACAGGGAATTCACCCCTCCACTTT. Translated, it gives CASSQETTGNSPLHF.

This clone was found a few times. The chain links TRBV19 to TRBJ1-2, with 8 bases matching TRBD1. After removal of 7 bases from V and 5 bases from J, the junction contained 9 bases not matched to a gene. This CDR3 has 14 amino acids. CDR1 and CDR2 from the germline V gene are LNHDA and SQIVND (reference sequence). The CDR3 reads CASNRRQGSYGYTF. DNA of the CDR3: TGTGCCAGTAATCGGAGACAGGGGAGTTATGGCTACACCTTC.

This clone was counted between two and nine times. The J gene is TRBJ2-7, the V gene TRBV18, with D maybe TRBD2 (5 bases). V was trimmed by 0 bases and J by 3 bases, leaving 12 bases between them. Per the germline V gene, CDR1 is KGHSH and CDR2 is LQKENI. CDR3 length: 15 amino acids. CDR3 DNA: TGTGCCAGCTCACCACCGTTCCGGGGAGACTACGAGCAGTACTTC. Its protein product is CASSPPFRGDYEQYF.

This chain joins TRBV20-1 and TRBJ1-3, with no clear D. The CDR3 extends over 11 amino acids. The V end lost 6 bases, the J end lost 2 bases, and 5 bases lay between the germline ends. CDR1 is DFQATT, CDR2 SNEGSKA, per germline (reference sequence). CDR3 in DNA: TGCAGTGCCACAGCTGGAAACACCATATATTTT. Translated: CSATAGNTIYF.

This sequence joins TRBV27 and TRBJ1-2; 7 nucleotides match TRBD1. The V gene end was trimmed by 5 bases and the J gene end by 6 bases; junction bases not matched to a gene: 6. The CDR3 sequence is 13 residues long. The V gene's germline CDR1 is MNHEY and CDR2 SMNVEV (reference sequence). The CDR3 DNA reads as TGTGCCAGCAGTGATAGACAGGGTGATGGCTACACCTTC. It yields the protein CASSDRQGDGYTF.

The chain has TRBV6-1 and TRBJ2-3; 9 nucleotides match TRBD2. CDR1 MNHNS and CDR2 SASEGT come from the germline V gene. The CDR3 is 15 residues long. Trimming at V came to 3 bases and at J to 1 base, leaving 2 bases not matched to a gene. CDR3 amino acids: CASSDWTSGTDTQYF. DNA for the CDR3: TGTGCCAGCAGTGATTGGACTAGCGGCACAGATACGCAGTATTTT.

This chain joins TRBV15 and TRBJ2-7, with D tentatively TRBD2 (6 bases). The CDR3 extends over 16 amino acids. Germline loops: CDR1 LNHNV, CDR2 YYDKDF (reference sequence). V lost 1 base to trimming and J lost 0 bases, with 13 bases between them. The CDR3 reads CATSRARDSSSYEQYF. The DNA for the CDR3 is TGTGCCACCAGCAGAGCCCGGGACTCCAGCTCCTACGAGCAGTACTTC.